This T cell receptor (beta chain) was profiled in a study of identical twins. This clonotype was observed at least ten times. TCRdb called the 5' RACE reads again in MiXCR, with one record for every CDR3 protein. The sample lists 420,000 or so distinct CDR3 sequences, around a sixth seen once, with 12% in the top ten. CDR1 and CDR2 (germline): SEHNR, FQNEAQ (reference sequence). V trimming: 5 bases; J trimming: 3 bases; junction bases outside the gene matches: 8. The CDR3 extends over 15 amino acids. The receptor's source is a man aged 50 to 59 in good health. The material sequenced was naive T cells sorted from blood. The rearrangement links TRBV7-9 to TRBJ2-5; 8 bases fit TRBD1. In DNA, the CDR3 is TGTGCCAGCAGCATAGTATCAGGGGGCAAAGAGACCCAGTACTTC. It translates to CASSIVSGGKETQYF. Looking up the rest from reference TRBV7-9 and TRBJ2-5 gives the full variable domain: DTGVSQNPRHKITKRGQNVTFRCDPISEHNRLYWYRQTLGQGPEFLTYFQNEAQLEKSRLLSDRFSAERPKGSFSTLEIQRTEQGDSAMYLCASSIVSGGKETQYFGPGTRLLVL.